Following are 7 T cell receptor beta chains from one sample sequenced in a study of control samples from healthy donors and cancer patients. Sequencing was performed with immunoSEQ multiplex PCR; in TCRdb, only in-frame clones are kept and a portion is missing. The sample gives about 84,000 clones, roughly 82% of which show up once; roughly 11% is in the top ten. Specimen: PBMCs. The origin of the receptors is a man in his fifties or sixties with head and neck cancer.

In this sample, this clone turned up once. V is TRBV7-2 and J is TRBJ2-7; a weak D match, TRBD2 (5 bases). The CDR3 contains 16 residues. The germline V gene has CDR1 SGHTA and CDR2 FQGNSA. The V and J ends lost 5 bases and 0 bases respectively, with 17 bases between them. The chain's CDR3 is CASSRPTGFYSYEQYF. The DNA of the CDR3 is TGTGCCAGCAGCCGTCCGACGGGGTTCTACTCCTACGAGCAGTACTTC.

V is TRBV27 and J is TRBJ1-5, with 7 bases lining up with TRBD1. In germline, CDR1 is MNHEY, CDR2 SMNVEV (reference sequence). Trimming took 1 base from V and 8 from J; bases not matched to a gene: 14. CDR3 length: 17 amino acids. CDR3 region: CASSLFYVAGGEEPQHF. Here the CDR3 DNA reads TGTGCCAGCAGTTTATTTTATGTGGCAGGGGGAGAGGAGCCCCAGCATTTT.

The rearrangement uses TRBV7-9 and TRBJ2-2; TRBD2 agrees at 9 bases. Germline trimming cut 4 bases from V and 8 bases from J; bases unmatched to any gene: 8. The CDR3 is 15 amino acids. Germline CDR1 is SEHNR and CDR2 is FQNEAQ (reference sequence). The CDR3, as DNA: TGTGCCAGCAGCTCTGGACTAGCGATCCCAGGGGAGCTGTTTTTT. Translation gives CASSSGLAIPGELFF.

The gene calls are TRBV29-1 and TRBJ2-1; the match to TRBD1 covers 11 bases. The CDR3 sequence is 17 residues long. The J segment lost 5 bases and the V segment lost 6 bases, leaving 15 bases of the junction unmatched. CDR1 SQVTM and CDR2 ANQGSEA come from the germline V gene. CDR3 coding DNA: TGCAGCGTGGAAAAGGTGGACAGGGGGCGCGTCCACAATGAGCAGTTCTTC. Its protein is CSVEKVDRGRVHNEQFF.

The chain combines TRBV4-1 with TRBJ1-2; D is uncertain. Germline CDR1 is MGHRA and CDR2 is YSYEKL. The CDR3 consists of 16 residues. Trimming removed 0 bases from V and 8 bases from J, with 19 bases in between. CDR3 amino acids: CASSQDLRQLFGGYTF. In DNA form, the CDR3 reads TGCGCCAGCAGCCAAGATCTGAGGCAGCTATTTGGCGGCTACACCTTC.

V usage is TRBV11-2 and J usage is TRBJ2-2; 12 nucleotides align to TRBD2. Losses at the gene ends were 4 bases for V and 1 base for J; bases not matched to a gene: 7. CDR3 size: 18 residues. Germline lookup yields CDR1 SGHAT and CDR2 FQNNGV. The CDR3 loop reads CASSSLGTSGLNTGELFF. In DNA, the CDR3 is TGTGCCAGCAGCTCACTAGGGACTAGCGGGCTGAACACCGGGGAGCTGTTTTTT. The variable domain in full, completed from reference TRBV11-2 and TRBJ2-2, reads EAGVAQSPRYKIIEKRQSVAFWCNPISGHATLYWYQQILGQGPKLLIQFQNNGVVDDSQLPKDRFSAERLKGVDSTLKIQPAKLEDSAVYLCASSSLGTSGLNTGELFFGEGSRLTVL.

The V gene is TRBV19, the J gene TRBJ1-1; weak D call: TRBD1 (5 bases). The CDR3 runs to 15 residues. Germline V gene lookup returns CDR1 LNHDA and CDR2 SQIVND (reference sequence). The germline V and J ends were trimmed by 7 bases and 0 bases, with 15 bases remaining between them. The DNA of the CDR3 is TGTGCCAGTAATATGGATCGGGGCCTGAACACTGAAGCTTTCTTT. This codes for CASNMDRGLNTEAFF.